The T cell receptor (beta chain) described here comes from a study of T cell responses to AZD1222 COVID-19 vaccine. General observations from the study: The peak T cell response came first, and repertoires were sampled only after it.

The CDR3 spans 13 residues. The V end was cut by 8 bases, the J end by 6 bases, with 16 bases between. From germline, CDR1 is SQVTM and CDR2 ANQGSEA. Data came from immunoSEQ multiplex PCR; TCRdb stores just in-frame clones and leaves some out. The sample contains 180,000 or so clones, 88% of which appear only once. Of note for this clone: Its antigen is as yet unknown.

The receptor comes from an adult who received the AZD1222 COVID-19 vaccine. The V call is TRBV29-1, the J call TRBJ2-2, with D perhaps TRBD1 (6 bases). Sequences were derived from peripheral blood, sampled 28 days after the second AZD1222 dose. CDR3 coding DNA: TGCAGCACTACCAGGGGTTCAGCCGGGGAGCTGTTTTTT. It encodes CSTTRGSAGELFF.